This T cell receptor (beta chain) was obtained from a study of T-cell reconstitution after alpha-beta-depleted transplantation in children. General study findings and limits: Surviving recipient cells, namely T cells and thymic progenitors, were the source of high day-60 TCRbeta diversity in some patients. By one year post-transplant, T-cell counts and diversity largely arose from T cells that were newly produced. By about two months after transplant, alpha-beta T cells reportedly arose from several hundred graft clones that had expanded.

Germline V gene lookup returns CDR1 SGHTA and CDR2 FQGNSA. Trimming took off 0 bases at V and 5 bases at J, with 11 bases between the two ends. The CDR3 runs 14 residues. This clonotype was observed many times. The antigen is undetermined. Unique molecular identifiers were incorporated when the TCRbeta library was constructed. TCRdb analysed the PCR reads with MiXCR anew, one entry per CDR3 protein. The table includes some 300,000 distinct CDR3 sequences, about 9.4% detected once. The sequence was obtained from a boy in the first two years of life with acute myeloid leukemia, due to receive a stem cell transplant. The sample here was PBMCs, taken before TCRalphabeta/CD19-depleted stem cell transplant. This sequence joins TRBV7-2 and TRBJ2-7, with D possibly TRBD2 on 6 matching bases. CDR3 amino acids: CASSLALAGHEQYF. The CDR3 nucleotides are TGTGCCAGCAGCTTAGCACTAGCCGGCCACGAGCAGTACTTC. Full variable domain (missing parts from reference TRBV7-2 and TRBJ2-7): GAGVSQSPSNKVTEKGKDVELRCDPISGHTALYWYRQSLGQGLEFLIYFQGNSAPDKSGLPSDRFSAERTGGSVSTLTIQRTQQEDSAVYLCASSLALAGHEQYFGPGTRLTVT.